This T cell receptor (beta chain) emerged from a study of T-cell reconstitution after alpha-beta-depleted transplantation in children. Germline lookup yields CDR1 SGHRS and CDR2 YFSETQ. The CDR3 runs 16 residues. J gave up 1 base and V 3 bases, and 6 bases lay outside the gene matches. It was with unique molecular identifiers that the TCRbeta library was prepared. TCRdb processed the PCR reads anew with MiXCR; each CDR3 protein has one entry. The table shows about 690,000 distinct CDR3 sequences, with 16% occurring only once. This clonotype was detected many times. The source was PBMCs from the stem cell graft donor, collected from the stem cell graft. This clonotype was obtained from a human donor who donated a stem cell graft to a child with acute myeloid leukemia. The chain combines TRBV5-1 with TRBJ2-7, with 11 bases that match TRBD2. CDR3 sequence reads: CASSSGTSGASYEQYV. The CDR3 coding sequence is TGCGCCAGCAGCTCCGGGACTAGCGGTGCGTCCTACGAGCAGTACGTC.